The rows below give T cell receptor beta chains drawn from one sample of a study of PD-1 blockade in mismatch repair-deficient tumors. Generated by immunoSEQ multiplex PCR, the TCRdb table keeps only in-frame clones and is missing some. The table has about 51,000 clones, roughly three quarters seen once. This specimen was peripheral blood, taken 4 weeks after starting pembrolizumab. These receptors all stem from an adult with mismatch repair-deficient cancer. CDR3s include the opening cysteine and the closing phenylalanine or tryptophan. A D gene is named only where the DNA matches it firmly. Part of the rows lack a size; the others show once, few, many or a class for expanded clones.

j_gene	abundance	v_gene	len	d_gene	CDR3nt	CDR3aa
TRBJ2-2	.	TRBV6-5	13	.	TGTGCCAGCAGTTACGGCGGAACCGGGGAGCTGTTTTTT	CASSYGGTGELFF
TRBJ2-1	.	TRBV11-3	15	.	TGTGCCAGCAGCTTAGTCGGGACTGGGTACAATGAGCAGTTCTTC	CASSLVGTGYNEQFF
TRBJ1-1	.	TRBV7-2	14	.	TGTGCCAGCAGCCCCTTAGGGGGGGACACTGAAGCTTTCTTT	CASSPLGGDTEAFF
TRBJ1-2	.	TRBV5-4	14	.	TGTGCCAGCAGCTGGGGGGGGGCGCTGAATGGCTACACCTTC	CASSWGGALNGYTF
TRBJ2-1	.	TRBV7-2	17	.	TGTGCCAGCAGCTTTTGGTCCGGACTAACTAACTACAATGAGCAGTTCTTC	CASSFWSGLTNYNEQFF
TRBJ1-2	.	TRBV2	13	TRBD1	TGTGCCAGCAGAGGGACAGGGGAGAATGGCTACACCTTC	CASRGTGENGYTF
TRBJ2-7	once	TRBV27	14	TRBD1	TGTGCCAGCAGTTCAACAGGGGAGTCTAACGAGCAGTACTTC	CASSSTGESNEQYF
TRBJ1-2	.	TRBV6-5	15	TRBD1	TGTGCCAGCAGACCATTCCGAGGGGGCCGCGATGGCTACACCTTC	CASRPFRGGRDGYTF
TRBJ1-1	.	TRBV12-5	19	.	TGTGCTAGTGGTTTGGCATACCTCAGGGAGAACGTGGTGAACACTGAAGCTTTCTTT	CASGLAYLRENVVNTEAFF
TRBJ2-2	.	TRBV5-3	13	TRBD1	TGTGCCAGAAGGCCAGGGGGAACCGGGGAGCTGTTTTTT	CARRPGGTGELFF
TRBJ2-3	few	TRBV2	16	TRBD2	TGTGCCAGCAGTGAGTGGGTGACTAGCGGATGGGATACGCAGTATTTT	CASSEWVTSGWDTQYF
TRBJ1-2	.	TRBV7-2	13	TRBD1	TGTGCCAGCAGCTCAGGGGGGGGGTATGGCTACACCTTC	CASSSGGGYGYTF
TRBJ1-1	.	TRBV7-2	14	.	TGTGCCAGCAGCTTGGCGACAGTGAACACTGAAGCTTTCTTT	CASSLATVNTEAFF
TRBJ2-7	few	TRBV6-5	14	.	TGTGCCAGCAGATCACCCGGGATCCCCTACGAGCAGTACTTC	CASRSPGIPYEQYF
TRBJ1-2	.	TRBV11-3	15	TRBD1	TGTGCCAGCAGAGGGACAGGGGGCTGTGGCTATGGCTACACCTTC	CASRGTGGCGYGYTF
TRBJ2-1	.	TRBV11-3	15	TRBD2	TGTGCCAGCAGCTTAGTAGCGGGAGTGGGTGGCGAGCAGTTCTTC	CASSLVAGVGGEQFF
TRBJ2-3	.	TRBV6-5	15	TRBD2	TGTGCCAGCAGTTACACAAGCGGGAGATTAGATACGCAGTATTTT	CASSYTSGRLDTQYF
TRBJ2-5	.	TRBV6-5	13	.	TGTGCCACCCGGAGAGGGAGCGAGGAGACCCAGTACTTC	CATRRGSEETQYF
TRBJ1-3	few	TRBV5-1	14	.	TGCGCCAGCAGCTTAGAGGTCACTGGAAACACCATATATTTT	CASSLEVTGNTIYF
TRBJ1-5	.	TRBV5-8	13	.	TGTGCCAGCAGCTTGGAGTTAAGACAGCCCCAGCATTTT	CASSLELRQPQHF
TRBJ1-1	.	TRBV29-1	14	.	TGCAGCGTTGAAGATCCTAGGGGACGGACTGAAGCTTTCTTT	CSVEDPRGRTEAFF
TRBJ2-7	.	TRBV7-3	13	.	TGTGCCAGCAGCCCCGCGACTGTGGGCGAGCAGTACTTC	CASSPATVGEQYF
TRBJ1-5	.	TRBV5-6	19	.	TGTGCCAGCAGCTCTACTTGGGGGGAGCCAGAGGGTAGCAATCAGCCCCAGCATTTT	CASSSTWGEPEGSNQPQHF
TRBJ2-1	.	TRBV11-2	16	TRBD2	TGTGCCAGCAGCACCATCCCACGGGGGGACTACAATGAGCAGTTCTTC	CASSTIPRGDYNEQFF
TRBJ1-1	.	TRBV5-1	16	.	TGCGCCAGCAACCCCGGGGGCGGGGATCCGAACACTGAAGCTTTCTTT	CASNPGGGDPNTEAFF
TRBJ2-6	.	TRBV7-2	16	.	TGTGCCAGCAGCTTAGGGGGTGGCTCTGGGGCCAACGTCCTGACTTTC	CASSLGGGSGANVLTF
TRBJ2-5	.	TRBV30	12	.	TGTGCCTGGAGAGTAGGAAGAGAGACCCAGTACTTC	CAWRVGRETQYF
TRBJ2-3	.	TRBV7-3	15	TRBD2	TGTGCCAGCAGCTTAGTAGCGGGTGGCACAGATACGCAGTATTTT	CASSLVAGGTDTQYF
TRBJ2-1	.	TRBV2	14	.	TGTGCCAGCAGTAGGTTGGGGGGTTACAATGAGCAGTTCTTC	CASSRLGGYNEQFF
TRBJ2-7	medium-sized	TRBV19	15	TRBD2	TGTGCCAGTAGTCCTCGACGGGGGGTGGGGTCGGAGCAGTACTTC	CASSPRRGVGSEQYF
TRBJ2-5	.	TRBV19	15	TRBD2	TGTGCCAGTAGCCGGACTAGCGGGAGGGAGGCGACCCAGTACTTC	CASSRTSGREATQYF
TRBJ2-7	.	TRBV5-5	15	TRBD1	TGTGCCAGCAGCTTGGCCCCAGGGGGCTCCTACGAGCAGTACTTC	CASSLAPGGSYEQYF
TRBJ2-1	.	TRBV11-1	16	.	TGTGCCAGCAGCCCGGGACTCCTAAGCTCCTACAATGAGCAGTTCTTC	CASSPGLLSSYNEQFF
TRBJ2-3	.	TRBV9	17	TRBD2	TGTGCCAGCAGCGTAGGTCCGAGCGGGAGGGCTAGAGATACGCAGTATTTT	CASSVGPSGRARDTQYF
TRBJ1-3	.	TRBV18	17	.	TGTGCCAGCTCACCAATCACAGGCGATGACTCTGGAAACACCATATATTTT	CASSPITGDDSGNTIYF
TRBJ2-7	few	TRBV10-1	15	TRBD2	TGCGCCAGCAGTGATCGGCGGGAGGACACCTACGAGCAGTACTTC	CASSDRREDTYEQYF
TRBJ2-1	few	TRBV11-3	12	.	TGTGCCAGCAGCTTAGGGGGAGATGAGCAGTTCTTC	CASSLGGDEQFF
TRBJ1-1	.	TRBV11-2	16	.	TGTGCCAGCACCCCACCGTGGGGAGCCCAGAACACTGAAGCTTTCTTT	CASTPPWGAQNTEAFF
TRBJ1-1	.	TRBV13	14	TRBD1	TGTGCCAGCAGCCTCGGGACAGGGAGGACTGAAGCTTTCTTT	CASSLGTGRTEAFF
TRBJ2-1	.	TRBV11-3	16	TRBD2	TGTGCCAGCAGCGTCCGACTAGCGGGGTACCCTGGGGAGCAGTTCTTC	CASSVRLAGYPGEQFF
TRBJ1-2	.	TRBV6-1	16	.	TGTGCCAGCAGTGAAGTCTCTTCTCCCCGAAACTATGGCTACACCTTC	CASSEVSSPRNYGYTF
TRBJ2-6	.	TRBV30	12	.	TGTGCCTCCTCCTCTGGGGCCAACGTCCTGACTTTC	CASSSGANVLTF
TRBJ2-7	.	TRBV4-2	18	TRBD2	TGTGCCAGCAGCCAAGATCTCTGGACTAGCGTATTATCCTACGAGCAGTACTTC	CASSQDLWTSVLSYEQYF
TRBJ1-1	.	TRBV6-1	12	.	TGTGCCAGCAGTGAAAGATCACTCGAAGCTTTCTTT	CASSERSLEAFF
TRBJ1-2	.	TRBV5-4	17	TRBD1	TGTGCCAGCAGCGTAATAAAGCCGGGACAGGGCGTCTATGGCTACACCTTC	CASSVIKPGQGVYGYTF
TRBJ2-1	.	TRBV5-6	16	TRBD2	TGTGCCAGCAGCCCACTAGCGTCGAGCTCCTACAATGAGCAGTTCTTC	CASSPLASSSYNEQFF
TRBJ2-1	.	TRBV29-1	13	TRBD2	TGCAGCGTTTCTAGGACTAGCGGAAATGAGCAGTTCTTC	CSVSRTSGNEQFF
TRBJ2-1	.	TRBV7-6	16	TRBD2	TGTGCCAGCAGCCGGGGGGGCGGGAGCGGCTACAATGAGCAGTTCTTC	CASSRGGGSGYNEQFF
TRBJ2-5	.	TRBV11-2	15	.	TGTGCCAGCAGCTTAGATAGAGGACAGAAAGAGACCCAGTACTTC	CASSLDRGQKETQYF
TRBJ2-1	once	TRBV29-1	13	.	TGCAGCGTTGAAGATAATCAGAGATATGAGCAGTTCTTC	CSVEDNQRYEQFF
TRBJ2-7	.	TRBV2	15	TRBD2	TGTGCCAGCGAGGATCCGGCTAGCGGGGCCTACGAGCAGTACTTC	CASEDPASGAYEQYF
TRBJ2-7	once	TRBV14	14	.	TGTGCCAGCAGCCCACGTCGGGGGGCTGGCGAGCAGTACTTC	CASSPRRGAGEQYF